Included here is one T cell receptor (beta chain) sequence, with context. Its cognate antigen is unknown. Donors were Caucasian adults residing in Nashville, Tennessee, USA. The data were obtained in a study of shared clonotypes between healthy human individuals. Notes on the study in general: A handful of donors showed sharing of approximately 5% of naive CD4 clonotypes.

CDR3 length: 14 residues. The ends lost 5 bases at V and 3 bases at J; junction bases unmatched: 4. The germline V gene has CDR1 SEHNR and CDR2 FQNEAQ (reference sequence). Sequencing was at deep level. Original processing notes: ImmunoSEQ only sent back junction sequences with no quality scores, so filtering was done differently. The method was immunoSEQ multiplex PCR; TCRdb's version includes in-frame clones alone and lacks a portion of them. The DNA gave D and trimming, while V, J and clone size come from that table. The repertoire includes roughly 2,300,000 clones, roughly 90% of them detected once, and approximately 0.4% sits in the top ten.

The sample consisted of naive CD4+ T cells from PBMCs. The subset is: CD45RA+ positively selected. The sequence was collected from a man aged 18 to 30 in good health. Some clones in this sample may be carry-over from other donors' samples. The chain combines TRBV7-9 with TRBJ1-2; 9 bases match TRBD1. The CDR3 sequence: CASSRDRADYGYTF. Here the CDR3 DNA reads TGTGCCAGCAGCCGGGACAGGGCCGACTATGGCTACACCTTC.